This T cell receptor beta chain was sequenced for a study of blood T cells in healthy people across ages. Study information: Per two T cells, template switching captured roughly one barcoded beta molecule. Study-level points and caveats: Donors of long life had a larger count of naive CD4+ cells and greater diversity than aged donors.

Using a J-beta primer mix together with a sample-barcoded 5' primer, a second PCR was run for roughly 7 to 11 cycles. Every individual sample yielded 2.5 million or more paired-end reads (each containing CDR3). From the 5' RACE reads, TCRdb called clonotypes with MiXCR, one entry per CDR3 protein. Counted here are 550,000 to 700,000 distinct CDR3 sequences, roughly 29% occurring once; the ten biggest clones make up around 18%. No fewer than 5 micrograms of total RNA were isolated from every sample. In regard to this clonotype: Its cognate antigen is unknown.

Germline values: CDR1 ENHRY, CDR2 SYGVKD. Trimming cost V 4 bases and J 4 bases, with 11 bases left between them. There are 14 residues in the CDR3. This chain connects TRBV10-3 to TRBJ1-3; TRBD1 is a possible D gene (6 bases). Material: blood. The source of this sequence is a woman between 65 and 79 years old in good health. CDR3 sequence reads: CAISGRGSGNTIYF. The CDR3 DNA reads as TGTGCCATCAGTGGCAGGGGTTCCGGAAACACCATATATTTT.